The rows below give T cell receptor beta chains drawn from one sample of a study of blood T cell repertoires in COVID-19. This table comes from immunoSEQ multiplex PCR, and its TCRdb copy is limited to in-frame clones, with some not included. In the table there are about 220,000 clones, about four fifths of which are singletons. The sequencing sample was made of peripheral blood. These TCRs come from a woman aged 40 to 55 with active or convalescent COVID-19. The CDR3 runs from the conserved cysteine through the conserved F or W. A D gene is named only where the DNA matches it firmly. Not all rows give a size; the values are once, few, many and, for expanded clones, a class.

cdr3_length,j_call,v_call,clone_size,d_call,cdr3_aa,cdr3_nt
14,TRBJ1-5,TRBV15,.,TRBD1,CATSRTGGGQPQHF,TGTGCCACCAGCAGGACAGGGGGCGGTCAGCCCCAGCATTTT
15,TRBJ2-1,TRBV4-3,.,.,CASSPSIIRYNEQFF,TGCGCCAGCAGCCCCTCAATTATACGGTACAATGAGCAGTTCTTC
15,TRBJ1-5,TRBV19,.,TRBD1,CASSIVSDRGQPQHF,TGTGCCAGTAGTATAGTCTCGGACAGGGGCCAGCCCCAGCATTTT
14,TRBJ1-6,TRBV7-2,.,.,CASRQQGGNSPLHF,TGTGCCAGCAGGCAACAGGGCGGGAATTCACCCCTCCACTTT
14,TRBJ1-5,TRBV19,.,.,CASSSDRYYQPQHF,TGTGCCAGTAGCTCCGACAGATACTATCAGCCCCAGCATTTT
20,TRBJ2-7,TRBV4-3,once,TRBD1,CASSQEGLSEDRAMRYEQYF,TGCGCCAGCAGCCAAGAAGGCCTGTCCGAGGACAGGGCCATGCGGTACGAGCAGTACTTC
14,TRBJ2-5,TRBV19,.,TRBD1,CASSIRQGRETQYF,TGTGCCAGTAGTATCCGACAGGGCAGGGAGACCCAGTACTTC
13,TRBJ1-1,TRBV27,.,.,CASSFNRNTEAFF,TGTGCCAGCAGTTTTAACAGGAACACTGAAGCTTTCTTT
14,TRBJ2-2,TRBV27,.,TRBD2,CASRPGTSPGELFF,TGTGCCAGCAGGCCCGGGACTAGCCCCGGGGAGCTGTTTTTT
16,TRBJ2-3,TRBV6-5,.,TRBD2,CASSYSPSGRSNTQYF,TGTGCCAGCAGTTACTCCCCTAGCGGGAGAAGCAATACGCAGTATTTT
17,TRBJ2-1,TRBV11-2,.,.,CASSRYTLVGLYNEQFF,TGTGCCAGCAGCCGGTACACGCTGGTTGGACTATACAATGAGCAGTTCTTC
15,TRBJ2-3,TRBV2,.,TRBD2,CASSDSGLAGDTQYF,TGTGCCAGCAGTGATTCGGGACTAGCGGGAGATACGCAGTATTTT
13,TRBJ1-1,TRBV7-3,few,.,CASAAGLNTEAFF,TGTGCCAGCGCTGCAGGGTTGAACACTGAAGCTTTCTTT
15,TRBJ2-7,TRBV19,.,.,CASSLSQGGEYEQYF,TGTGCCAGTAGTCTAAGCCAAGGGGGAGAGTACGAGCAGTACTTC
14,TRBJ2-3,TRBV28,.,TRBD1,CASSRGQRTDTQYF,TGTGCCAGCAGTCGGGGACAGCGCACAGATACGCAGTATTTT
12,TRBJ1-1,TRBV3-1/TRBV3-2,.,TRBD1,CASSQGGDRGFF,TGTGCCAGCAGCCAAGGAGGGGACAGGGGGTTCTTT
16,TRBJ2-5,TRBV24-1,.,.,CATSEPVGGAQETQYF,TGTGCCACCAGTGAACCCGTAGGGGGAGCGCAAGAGACCCAGTACTTC
16,TRBJ2-7,TRBV7-2,.,.,CASSLARTGEAGEQYF,TGTGCCAGCAGCTTAGCGAGAACGGGAGAGGCGGGCGAGCAGTACTTC
16,TRBJ1-1,TRBV6-1,.,TRBD1,CASSDPGTGAFTEAFF,TGTGCCAGCAGTGACCCCGGGACAGGGGCCTTTACTGAAGCTTTCTTT
16,TRBJ2-1,TRBV3-1/TRBV3-2,.,TRBD2,CASSLLLAEISAEQFF,TGTGCCAGCAGCCTTCTGCTAGCGGAGATTTCGGCTGAGCAGTTCTTC
18,TRBJ2-1,TRBV24-1,.,TRBD2,CATSDPALTSGGLDEQFF,TGTGCCACCAGTGATCCTGCCTTGACTAGCGGCGGTCTAGATGAGCAGTTCTTC
18,TRBJ2-2,TRBV24-1,once,.,CATSDPLARTGRAGELFF,TGTGCCACCAGTGACCCCCTCGCGAGGACAGGGAGGGCCGGGGAGCTGTTTTTT
15,TRBJ2-5,TRBV7-6,.,.,CASSADAGIQETQYF,TGTGCCAGCAGCGCAGACGCGGGGATCCAAGAGACCCAGTACTTC
15,TRBJ2-5,TRBV6-5,few,TRBD1,CASRAGTGGRETQYF,TGTGCCAGCAGGGCCGGGACAGGGGGCAGAGAGACCCAGTACTTC
14,TRBJ1-6,TRBV3-1/TRBV3-2,.,TRBD1,CASSQGTGEIPLHF,TGTGCCAGCAGCCAAGGGACAGGGGAGATACCCCTCCACTTT
13,TRBJ2-7,TRBV12-5,.,TRBD1,CASGGQGAYEQYF,TGTGCTAGTGGCGGACAGGGGGCCTACGAGCAGTACTTC
19,TRBJ2-3,TRBV7-2,.,TRBD2,CASSLRLLAGGVVPDTQYF,TGTGCCAGCAGCTTAAGGCTACTAGCGGGGGGCGTGGTTCCAGATACGCAGTATTTT
15,TRBJ1-2,TRBV19,.,.,CASSIVAGLNYGYTF,TGTGCCAGTAGTATAGTGGCGGGCCTTAACTATGGCTACACCTTC
16,TRBJ1-2,TRBV23-1,.,TRBD1,CASSHNPDRTNYGYTF,TGCGCCAGCAGCCACAATCCGGACAGGACAAACTATGGCTACACCTTC
12,TRBJ1-2,TRBV12-3/TRBV12-4,.,.,CASSLDGGGYTF,TGTGCCTCCTCTCTGGACGGGGGGGGCTACACCTTC
14,TRBJ1-5,TRBV2,.,TRBD1,CASTDRGGGQPQHF,TGTGCCAGCACCGACAGGGGGGGTGGTCAGCCCCAGCATTTT
14,TRBJ1-4,TRBV28,.,TRBD1,CASSAGTADEKLFF,TGTGCCAGCAGTGCCGGGACAGCGGATGAAAAACTGTTTTTT
17,TRBJ1-3,TRBV9,.,TRBD1,CASSEKPGGAKGNTIYF,TGTGCCAGCAGCGAAAAACCAGGGGGCGCGAAGGGAAACACCATATATTTT
14,TRBJ1-3,TRBV30,.,.,CAWRNPRSGNTIYF,TGTGCCTGGAGGAATCCCAGGTCTGGAAACACCATATATTTT
14,TRBJ1-3,TRBV19,.,.,CASITTRLGNTIYF,TGTGCCAGTATTACGACGCGGCTAGGAAACACCATATATTTT
15,TRBJ1-5,TRBV6-2/TRBV6-3,.,TRBD1,CASSDGQGIGQPQHF,TGTGCCAGCAGCGACGGACAGGGGATAGGTCAGCCCCAGCATTTT
13,TRBJ1-1,TRBV6-1,.,.,CASSEDRNTEAFF,TGTGCCAGCAGTGAGGACAGGAACACTGAAGCTTTCTTT
16,TRBJ1-6,TRBV5-4,.,TRBD1,CASSPYRGSVNSPLHF,TGTGCCAGCAGCCCGTACAGGGGATCCGTTAATTCACCCCTCCACTTT
14,TRBJ1-4,TRBV21-1,few,.,CASLRDRGNEKLFF,TGTGCCAGTCTCCGGGACAGGGGTAATGAAAAACTGTTTTTT
14,TRBJ1-1,TRBV24-1,.,TRBD1,CATSDSHDRAGAFF,TGTGCCACCAGTGATTCCCATGACAGGGCCGGGGCTTTCTTT
12,TRBJ2-3,TRBV11-3,.,.,CASSFGEDTQYF,TGTGCCAGCAGCTTCGGAGAAGATACGCAGTATTTT
13,TRBJ1-2,TRBV7-6,.,.,CASSLAAVDGYTF,TGTGCCAGCAGCTTAGCGGCGGTTGATGGCTACACCTTC
12,TRBJ1-2,TRBV6-5,few,.,CASPGVYYGYTF,TGTGCCAGCCCGGGGGTTTACTATGGCTACACCTTC
16,TRBJ2-3,TRBV7-8,.,TRBD2,CASSLASGVSTDTQYF,TGTGCCAGCAGCTTAGCCAGCGGGGTTAGCACAGATACGCAGTATTTT
16,TRBJ1-6,TRBV24-1,once,TRBD1,CATSDEAGQINSPLHF,TGTGCCACCAGTGATGAGGCGGGACAGATCAATTCACCCCTCCACTTT
15,TRBJ1-5,TRBV6-2/TRBV6-3,.,.,CASSYSRGSNQPQHF,TGTGCCAGCAGTTACTCGAGGGGGAGCAATCAGCCCCAGCATTTT
14,TRBJ1-6,TRBV5-4,.,TRBD1,CASSPNRGNSPLHF,TGTGCCAGCAGCCCGAACAGGGGAAATTCACCCCTCCACTTT